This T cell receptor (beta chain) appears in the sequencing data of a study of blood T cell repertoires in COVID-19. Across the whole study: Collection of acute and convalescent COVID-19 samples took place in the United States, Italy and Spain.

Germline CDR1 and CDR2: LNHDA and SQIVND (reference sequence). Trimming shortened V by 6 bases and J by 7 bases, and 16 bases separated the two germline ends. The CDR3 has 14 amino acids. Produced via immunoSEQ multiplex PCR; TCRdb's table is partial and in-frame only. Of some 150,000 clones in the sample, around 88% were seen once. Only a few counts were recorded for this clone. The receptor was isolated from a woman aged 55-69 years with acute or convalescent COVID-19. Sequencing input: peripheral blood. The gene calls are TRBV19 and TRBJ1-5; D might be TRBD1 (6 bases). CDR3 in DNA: TGTGCCAGTAGACGGGGACAACAAGACCAGCCCCAGCATTTT. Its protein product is CASRRGQQDQPQHF.